One TCR beta chain is described in this entry. Its cognate antigen is unknown. Described time point: pretreatment peripheral blood. Germline-derived CDR1 and CDR2 are ENHRY and SYGVKD. The CDR3 covers 15 residues. Trimming took 3 bases from V and 3 from J, leaving 9 bases between them. This entry belongs to a study of PD-L1 blockade in urothelial cancer. For the study at large: At some point between 2013 and 2015, patients got going on atezolizumab, taking 1,200 mg intravenously every 3 weeks. Specimens of blood held a median count of roughly 140,000 T cells.

TCRdb keeps only in-frame clones here, not all; method: immunoSEQ multiplex PCR. The top ten clones hold about 4% of a sample with 50,000 to 55,000 clones, roughly 75% of them seen once. Findings and limits, study-wide: At the 3-week point, tumor-associated blood clones expanded more in durable-benefit patients.

This chain joins TRBV10-3 and TRBJ2-6; D call uncertain. The receptor's source is a man aged 65 to 85 with urothelial cancer. Here the sequenced sample was PBMCs, taken around atezolizumab (anti-PD-L1) treatment. The CDR3 DNA sequence: TGTGCCATCAGTGATACATCTGGTGGGGCCAACGTCCTGACTTTC. This sequence encodes CAISDTSGGANVLTF.